Below, 15 T cell receptor beta chains from the same sample are listed, as sequenced in a study of shared clonotypes between healthy human individuals. The repertoire was sequenced with immunoSEQ multiplex PCR; TCRdb's copy has only in-frame clones and lacks some. The sample has roughly 1 million clones, around 76% seen once; the top ten hold approximately 1.5%. Sequenced sample: memory CD4+ T cells sorted from blood. Indicated subset: CD45RA-negative fraction. These receptors came from a young man in good health.

V usage is TRBV19 and J usage is TRBJ2-7; 11 nucleotides match TRBD1. There are 16 residues in the CDR3. Germline V CDR1 and CDR2: LNHDA, SQIVND (reference sequence). The ends lost 2 bases at V and 3 bases at J; junction bases unmatched: 6. CDR3 DNA: TGTGCCAGTAGTATACATCTAGGGACAGGGGGCTACGAGCAGTACTTC. This sequence encodes CASSIHLGTGGYEQYF. Based on the CDR3 plus reference TRBV19 and TRBJ2-7, the full variable domain is DGGITQSPKYLFRKEGQNVTLSCEQNLNHDAMYWYRQDPGQGLRLIYYSQIVNDFQKGDIAEGYSVSREKKESFPLTVTSAQKNPTAFYLCASSIHLGTGGYEQYFGPGTRLTVT.

The V and J genes are TRBV30 and TRBJ1-2, with 7 bases identical to TRBD1. The junction had 12 bases not matched to a gene; V was cut back by 3 bases and J by 8 bases. The CDR3 has 14 amino acids. Looked up from germline, CDR1 is GTSNPN and CDR2 is SVGIG (reference sequence). The CDR3 loop reads CAWSKSDRVRGYTF. The CDR3 DNA reads TGTGCCTGGAGCAAATCCGACAGGGTAAGAGGCTACACCTTC.

The chain employs TRBV7-8 and TRBJ2-2; maybe TRBD2 (5 bases). CDR3 length: 15 residues. Trimming took off 1 base at V and 3 bases at J, with 9 bases between the two ends. In germline, CDR1 is SGHVS, CDR2 FQNEAQ. The CDR3 spells CASSLGQDYTGELFF. CDR3 nucleotides: TGTGCCAGCAGCTTAGGCCAGGACTACACCGGGGAGCTGTTTTTT.

The J gene is TRBJ2-3, the V gene TRBV25-1, with 8 bases that match TRBD2. Unmatched junction bases numbered 12, after V lost 5 bases and J lost 8 bases. The CDR3 runs 15 residues. Germline CDR1 is MGHDK and CDR2 is SYGVNS. The CDR3 region is CASSPSAGGPSTQYF. The CDR3 DNA is TGTGCCAGCAGTCCCTCGGCGGGAGGCCCATCTACGCAGTATTTT. Looking up the rest from reference TRBV25-1 and TRBJ2-3 gives the full variable domain: EADIYQTPRYLVIGTGKKITLECSQTMGHDKMYWYQQDPGMELHLIHYSYGVNSTEKGDLSSESTVSRIRTEHFPLTLESARPSHTSQYLCASSPSAGGPSTQYFGPGTRLTVL.

The rearrangement joins TRBV6-5 to TRBJ2-3; D unresolved. Germline CDR1 MNHEY, CDR2 SVGAGI. The CDR3 runs 16 residues. The germline V and J ends were trimmed by 0 bases and 4 bases, with 14 bases remaining between them. The CDR3 spells CASSYSGRTLSDTQYF. For the CDR3, the DNA is TGTGCCAGCAGTTACTCCGGCAGGACGTTGTCAGATACGCAGTATTTT.

The chain recombines TRBV5-1 with TRBJ2-7, with D perhaps being TRBD1 or TRBD2 (6 bases each). Germline V gives CDR1 SGHRS, CDR2 YFSETQ. Trimming pared 0 bases from V and 3 bases from J, leaving 10 bases between. This CDR3 comprises 14 residues. The CDR3 protein is CASSLAGGGYEQYF. The CDR3 DNA follows: TGCGCCAGCAGCTTGGCCGGGGGCGGCTACGAGCAGTACTTC.

CDR3 bases: TGTGCCAGCAGCGCACAGGGGGTTAGAACAGATACGCAGTATTTT. Its translation: CASSAQGVRTDTQYF. The V and J genes are TRBV7-9 and TRBJ2-3; 8 nucleotides line up with TRBD1. The CDR3 has 15 residues. CDR1 is SEHNR and CDR2 is FQNEAQ in the germline V gene (reference sequence). V was clipped by 5 bases and J by 3 bases; unmatched bases: 7.

V gene TRBV15 combines with J gene TRBJ1-2, with D possibly matching TRBD1 (5 bases). Germline V lookup: CDR1 LNHNV, CDR2 YYDKDF (reference sequence). The CDR3 is 14 residues long. V lost 3 bases and J 4 bases, leaving 12 bases between the germline ends. The CDR3 bases are TGTGCCACCAGCAGGCTCGGGGGGAGCTATGGCTACACCTTC. Its translation is CATSRLGGSYGYTF.

The chain combines TRBV6-1 with TRBJ2-5; tentatively, D is TRBD1 (6 bases). Trimming pared 0 bases from V and 0 bases from J, leaving 17 bases between. The CDR3 loop spans 18 amino acids. Per germline, CDR1 MNHNS and CDR2 SASEGT. CDR3 residues: CASSEAWGPQNHQETQYF. In DNA form, the CDR3 reads TGTGCCAGCAGTGAAGCGTGGGGGCCGCAAAATCACCAAGAGACCCAGTACTTC.

This clone turned up a few times. This chain uses TRBV11-3 with TRBJ2-5, with 8 bases aligning to TRBD1. This CDR3 is 15 amino acids long. Trimming at V came to 4 bases and at J to 0 bases, leaving 4 bases not matched to a gene. The germline V gene has CDR1 SGHNT and CDR2 YENEEA. The DNA for the CDR3 is TGTGCCAGCAGCTCCGGACAGGGCAACCAAGAGACCCAGTACTTC. Protein: CASSSGQGNQETQYF.

The chain has TRBV6-1 and TRBJ1-2; possible D gene TRBD1, 5 bases. Between the trimmed V and J ends, which lost 4 bases and 0 bases, there was a span of 9 bases. The CDR3 is 14 residues long. Germline CDR1 reads MNHNS; CDR2 reads SASEGT. The CDR3 DNA reads as TGTGCCAGCAGTGGGGGGACGGCTAACTATGGCTACACCTTC. Amino acid sequence: CASSGGTANYGYTF.

This clone was found a few times. This chain connects TRBV7-3 to TRBJ2-1; D could derive from TRBD1 or TRBD2 (5 bases each). V lost 2 bases to trimming and J lost 0 bases, with 8 bases between them. Germline CDR1 is SGHTA and CDR2 is FQGTGA. This CDR3 is built from 15 residues. In DNA form, the CDR3 reads TGTGCCAGCAGCTTAGGGGCGGGCTCCTACAATGAGCAGTTCTTC. Encoded protein: CASSLGAGSYNEQFF.

This clone was detected once. The same CDR3 arises from other DNA sequences in this sample as well. The chain uses TRBV6-1 and TRBJ2-7; 7 bases match TRBD2. The CDR3 contains 13 residues. The ends lost 2 bases at V and 4 bases at J; junction bases unmatched: 2. Per germline, CDR1 MNHNS and CDR2 SASEGT. CDR3 DNA sequence: TGTGCCAGCAGTGAAAACGGGGGGTACGAGCAGTACTTC. This gives the protein CASSENGGYEQYF.

The sample holds a few counts of this clone. The rearrangement links TRBV7-2 to TRBJ2-7; the match to TRBD2 covers 7 bases. V shed 4 bases and J 1 base; nucleotides not matched to a gene: 10. Germline assignment: CDR1 SGHTA and CDR2 FQGNSA. The CDR3 loop spans 16 amino acids. The CDR3 loop reads CASSSRGGGSSYEQYF. CDR3 nucleotide sequence: TGTGCCAGCAGCTCGAGAGGAGGCGGGAGTTCCTACGAGCAGTACTTC.

V is TRBV2 and J is TRBJ1-2, with D unclear. V was cut by 4 bases and J by 0 bases, with 9 bases left in between. CDR3 size: 14 residues. Germline CDR1 is SNHLY and CDR2 is FYNNEI. CDR3 DNA sequence: TGTGCCAGCAGTGGTCAACCGTCTAACTATGGCTACACCTTC. This sequence encodes CASSGQPSNYGYTF.